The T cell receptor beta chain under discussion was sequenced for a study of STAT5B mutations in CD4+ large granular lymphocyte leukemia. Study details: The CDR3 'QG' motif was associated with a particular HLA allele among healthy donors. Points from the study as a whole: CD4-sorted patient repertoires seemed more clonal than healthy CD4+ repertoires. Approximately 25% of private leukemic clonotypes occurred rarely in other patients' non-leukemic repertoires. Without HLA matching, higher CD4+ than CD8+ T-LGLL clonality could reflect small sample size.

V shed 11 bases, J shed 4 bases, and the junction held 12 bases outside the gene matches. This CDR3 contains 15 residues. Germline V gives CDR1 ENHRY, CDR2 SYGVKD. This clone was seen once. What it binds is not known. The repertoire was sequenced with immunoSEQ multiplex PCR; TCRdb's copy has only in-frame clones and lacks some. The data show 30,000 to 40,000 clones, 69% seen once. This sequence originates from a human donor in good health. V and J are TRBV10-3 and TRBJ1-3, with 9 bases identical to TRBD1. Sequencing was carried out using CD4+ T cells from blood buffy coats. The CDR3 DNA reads TGTGCCTCCGGGCGGGGACAGGGAGCAGGAAACACCATATATTTT. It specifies CASGRGQGAGNTIYF.